Sequencing of this TCR beta chain was carried out in a study of shared clonotypes between healthy human individuals. Regarding the study as a whole: Rarefaction demonstrated incomplete sorted-subset sequencing despite large depth. Non-shared clonotypes had lower generation probabilities than clonotypes shared by all four sorted-subset donors.

A remark on this clone: Its antigen is unknown.

CD4+ cells were split into CD45RA+ naive and CD45RA-negative memory subsets. V gave up 10 bases and J gave up 4 bases, with 15 bases separating them. CDR3 size: 13 residues. Germline values: CDR1 MDHEN, CDR2 SYDVKM. Authors' data handling: Filtering differed because ImmunoSEQ produced junction-only sequences that carried no quality scores. Method: immunoSEQ multiplex PCR; TCRdb's copy keeps in-frame clones and lacks some. That table gives V, J and clone size, and the DNA gave D and trimming. In the table there are under 1,100,000 clones, approximately 78% of which are singletons. This receptor was obtained from a man between 18 and 35 years old in good health. Some clones in this sample may be carry-over from other donors' samples. The V and J genes are TRBV28 and TRBJ2-3, with D possibly called TRBD1 or TRBD2 (5 bases each). The sample taken for sequencing was memory CD4+ T cells from PBMCs. Subset here: CD45RA-negative fraction. Here the CDR3 reads CAIGDRIPDTQYF. The CDR3 coding sequence is TGTGCCATAGGGGACCGGATACCAGATACGCAGTATTTT.